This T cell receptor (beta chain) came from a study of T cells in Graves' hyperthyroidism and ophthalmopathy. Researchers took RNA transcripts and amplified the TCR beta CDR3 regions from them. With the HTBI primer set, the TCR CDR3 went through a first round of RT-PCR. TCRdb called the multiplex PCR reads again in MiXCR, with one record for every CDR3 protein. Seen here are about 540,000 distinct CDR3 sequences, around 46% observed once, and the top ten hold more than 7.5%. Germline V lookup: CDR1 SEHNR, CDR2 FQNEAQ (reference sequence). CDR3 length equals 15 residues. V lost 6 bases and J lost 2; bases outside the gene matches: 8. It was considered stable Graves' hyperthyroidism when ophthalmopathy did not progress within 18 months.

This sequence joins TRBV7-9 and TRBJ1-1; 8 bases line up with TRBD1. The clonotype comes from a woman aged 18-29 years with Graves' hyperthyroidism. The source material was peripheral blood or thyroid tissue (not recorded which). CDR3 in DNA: TGTGCCAGCAGTTCAGGGGGCAGGGAAAACACTGAAGCTTTCTTT. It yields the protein CASSSGGRENTEAFF.